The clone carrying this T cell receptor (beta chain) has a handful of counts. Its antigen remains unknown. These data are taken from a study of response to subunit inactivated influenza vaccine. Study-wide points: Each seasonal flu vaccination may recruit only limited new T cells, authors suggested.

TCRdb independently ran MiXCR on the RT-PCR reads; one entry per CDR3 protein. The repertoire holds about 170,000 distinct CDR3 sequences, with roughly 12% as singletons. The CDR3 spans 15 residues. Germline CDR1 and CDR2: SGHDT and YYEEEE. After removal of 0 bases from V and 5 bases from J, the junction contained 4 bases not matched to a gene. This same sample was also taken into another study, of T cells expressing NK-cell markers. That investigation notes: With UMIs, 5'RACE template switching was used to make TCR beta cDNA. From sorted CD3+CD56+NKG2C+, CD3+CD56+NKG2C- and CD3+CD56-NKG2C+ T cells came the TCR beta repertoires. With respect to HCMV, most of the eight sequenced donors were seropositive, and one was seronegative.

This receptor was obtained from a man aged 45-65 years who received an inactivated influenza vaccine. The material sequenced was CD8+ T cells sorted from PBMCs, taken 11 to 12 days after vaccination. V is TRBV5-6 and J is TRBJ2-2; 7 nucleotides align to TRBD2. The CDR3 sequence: CASSLANSGTGELFF. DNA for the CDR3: TGTGCCAGCAGCTTGGCGAATAGCGGGACCGGGGAGCTGTTTTTT.